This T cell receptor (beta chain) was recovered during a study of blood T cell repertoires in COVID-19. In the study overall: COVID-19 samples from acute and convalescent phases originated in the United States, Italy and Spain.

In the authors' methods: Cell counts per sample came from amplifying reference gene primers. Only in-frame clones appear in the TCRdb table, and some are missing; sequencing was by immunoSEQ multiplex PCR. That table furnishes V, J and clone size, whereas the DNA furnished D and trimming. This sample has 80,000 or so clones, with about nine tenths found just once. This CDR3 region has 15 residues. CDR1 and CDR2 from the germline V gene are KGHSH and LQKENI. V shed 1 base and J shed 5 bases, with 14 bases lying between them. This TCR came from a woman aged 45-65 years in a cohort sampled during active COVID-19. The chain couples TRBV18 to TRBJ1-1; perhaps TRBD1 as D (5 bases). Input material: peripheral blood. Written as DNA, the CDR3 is TGTGCCAGCTCACCACAAAGCAGGGCTGGGACTGAAGCTTTCTTT. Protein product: CASSPQSRAGTEAFF.